These 3 T cell receptor beta chains share one sample of origin, sequenced in a study of response to subunit inactivated influenza vaccine. A single record per CDR3 protein comes from TCRdb applying MiXCR to the RT-PCR reads. The table shows hundreds of thousands of distinct CDR3 sequences, with about 15% occurring only once. Specimen: PBMCs from blood, collected 14 to 15 days before vaccination. The receptors come from a man aged 45 to 65 who received an inactivated influenza vaccine.

This clonotype was seen repeatedly, ten times or more. The CDR3, as DNA: TGTGCCAGCAGTTACCTGACTAGCGGGGCCTACGAGCAGTACTTC. This gives the protein CASSYLTSGAYEQYF. The rearrangement links TRBV6-5 to TRBJ2-7; 11 nucleotides match TRBD2. V trimming: 2 bases; J trimming: 2 bases; junction bases outside the gene matches: 2. This CDR3 comprises 15 residues. CDR1 MNHEY and CDR2 SVGAGI come from the germline V gene.

The V gene is TRBV4-1, the J gene TRBJ1-4, with D perhaps matching TRBD1 (5 bases). CDR3 length: 15 residues. V dropped 3 bases and J dropped 8 bases, with 16 bases sitting between them. The germline V gene encodes CDR1 MGHRA and CDR2 YSYEKL. The CDR3, as DNA: TGCGCCAGCAGCCAGAGGGACCCCCGAGGGGAAAAACTGTTTTTT. It encodes CASSQRDPRGEKLFF.

This clonotype was seen a few times. The chain combines TRBV5-5 with TRBJ1-6; D not resolved. V was trimmed by 4 bases and J by 7 bases, leaving 15 bases between them. CDR1 and CDR2 (germline): SGHKS, YYEKEE (reference sequence). This CDR3 is 15 amino acids long. CDR3 residues: CASSPSVVENSPLHF. DNA of the CDR3: TGTGCCAGCAGCCCATCGGTGGTGGAAAATTCACCCCTCCACTTT.